The sequence of this T cell receptor (beta chain) was determined in a study of T cells in Graves' hyperthyroidism and ophthalmopathy. Researchers took RNA transcripts and amplified the TCR beta CDR3 regions from them. The HTBI primer set drove a first-round RT-PCR of the TCR CDR3. MiXCR, applied by TCRdb to the multiplex PCR reads, yields one record per CDR3 protein. The sample shows under 800,000 distinct CDR3 sequences, 14% of them seen only once. Findings and caveats of the study: Most clonotypes expanded in the thyroid (above 0.001) were also present in blood.

Many counts were recorded for this clonotype. Its antigen is unidentified. The TCR sequence derives from a young woman with Graves' hyperthyroidism. The sample comprised blood.

DNA for the CDR3: TGTGCCAGCAGCTTATTACCCTATAGCGGGAGCCTCTCCTACGAGCAGTACTTC. Its protein is CASSLLPYSGSLSYEQYF. The chain joins TRBV11-2 to TRBJ2-7; 9 bases fit TRBD2. CDR1 and CDR2 (germline): SGHAT, FQNNGV. CDR3 length equals 18 residues. The V and J ends lost 2 bases and 0 bases, in that order; junction bases with no gene match: 11.